The 26 T cell receptor beta chains below all came from one sample that was sequenced in a study of CD4 T cells in relation to SARS-CoV-2 and coronaviruses. Some clones are missing from TCRdb's copy, which holds only in-frame ones; the method was immunoSEQ multiplex PCR. There are roughly 38,000 clones in the sample; 84% occur only once, and around 1.2% lies in the top ten. Their antigen targets remain unknown. Sequencing used naive CD4+ T cells from PBMCs, cultured in vitro. Subset indicated: naive CD4+ T cells isolated by negative enrichment. These receptors all stem from an adult with COVID-19.

V and J are TRBV28 and TRBJ2-1; TRBD1 agrees at 8 bases. This CDR3 region has 15 residues. CDR1 is MDHEN and CDR2 is SYDVKM in the germline V gene. Germline trimming cut 3 bases from V and 7 bases from J; bases unmatched to any gene: 8. In nucleotides, the CDR3 is TGTGCCAGCAGTTTTGTGGGGACAGGTAGGAATGAGCAGTTCTTC. Protein: CASSFVGTGRNEQFF.

The chain is built from TRBV4-1 and TRBJ2-1; TRBD2 matches at 8 bases. The V segment lost 4 bases and the J segment 0 bases; nucleotides outside the gene matches: 8. The CDR3 totals 17 residues. The germline gives CDR1 MGHRA, CDR2 YSYEKL. The CDR3 region is CASSPLIAGSSYNEQFF. The CDR3 DNA sequence: TGCGCCAGCAGCCCGTTGATAGCGGGAAGCTCCTACAATGAGCAGTTCTTC.

The DNA of the CDR3 is TGCGCCAGCAGCCAAGTGGCCCCAGGAGTGAGCACAGATACGCAGTATTTT. This encodes CASSQVAPGVSTDTQYF. J is TRBJ2-3 and V is TRBV4-1; D unresolved. CDR3 length: 17 residues. Germline CDR1 MGHRA, CDR2 YSYEKL. V was pared by 1 base and J by 0 bases, with 14 bases between.

The V gene is TRBV4-3, the J gene TRBJ1-5; 7 bases align to TRBD1. This CDR3 has 16 amino acids. V lost 0 bases, J lost 9 bases, and 11 bases stayed unmatched. Per the germline V gene, CDR1 is LGHNA and CDR2 is YSLEER. CDR3 DNA: TGCGCCAGCAGCCAAGATAGTGGCCGCGCAGGGGGGCCCCAGCATTTT. This sequence encodes CASSQDSGRAGGPQHF.

The chain has TRBV28 and TRBJ2-1, with 9 positions matching TRBD1. The ends lost 7 bases at V and 2 bases at J; junction bases unmatched: 12. Germline V CDR1 and CDR2: MDHEN, SYDVKM. This CDR3 has 17 amino acids. The CDR3 nucleotides are TGTGCCAGCAAGCATCAACTCCGGGACAGGGCCTACAATGAGCAGTTCTTC. Protein product: CASKHQLRDRAYNEQFF.

V gene TRBV3-1 (or the pseudogene TRBV3-2) combines with J gene TRBJ1-2; no firm D call. Per germline, CDR1 LGHDT and CDR2 YNNKEL (reference sequence). V lost 1 base and J lost 8, with 8 bases in between. The CDR3 runs to 12 residues. The CDR3 bases are TGTGCCAGCAGCCAAGGCGGTAGGGGCTACACCTTC. It yields the protein CASSQGGRGYTF.

The V and J genes are TRBV4-3 and TRBJ2-3; TRBD2 matches 13 bases. This CDR3 has 21 amino acids. After removal of 1 base from V and 1 base from J, the junction contained 14 bases not matched to a gene. Looked up from germline, CDR1 is LGHNA and CDR2 is YSLEER. This chain's CDR3 is CASSQGWGGTSGDPGTDTQYF. In DNA, the CDR3 is TGCGCCAGCAGCCAAGGGTGGGGGGGGACTAGCGGGGACCCCGGCACAGATACGCAGTATTTT.

This chain links TRBV27 with TRBJ2-1; D unclear. The CDR3 consists of 13 residues. V was cut by 0 bases and J by 6 bases, with 6 bases left in between. The V gene's germline CDR1 is MNHEY and CDR2 SMNVEV (reference sequence). This CDR3 reads CASSLSQSNEQFF. CDR3 DNA sequence: TGTGCCAGCAGTTTATCGCAGAGCAATGAGCAGTTCTTC.

This clone was observed a single time. The gene calls are TRBV5-4 and TRBJ2-5; 7 bases are shared with TRBD1. The germline V gene has CDR1 SGHNT and CDR2 YYREEE (reference sequence). CDR3 length equals 14 residues. The V and J ends lost 4 bases and 4 bases, in that order; junction bases with no gene match: 7. CDR3 loop: CASSNTGVGETQYF. The CDR3 DNA follows: TGTGCCAGCAGCAATACAGGGGTGGGAGAGACCCAGTACTTC. Supplemented by reference TRBV5-4 and TRBJ2-5, the full variable domain reads ETGVTQSPTHLIKTRGQQVTLRCSSQSGHNTVSWYQQALGQGPQFIFQYYREEENGRGNFPPRFSGLQFPNYSSELNVNALELDDSALYLCASSNTGVGETQYFGPGTRLLVL.

The rearrangement joins TRBV5-8 to TRBJ2-1; no reliable D call. CDR1 SGHTS and CDR2 YDEGEE come from the germline V gene. There are 12 residues in the CDR3. V gave up 0 bases and J gave up 6 bases, with 4 bases separating them. CDR3 DNA: TGTGCCAGCAGCTTGGGGGGCAATGAGCAGTTCTTC. Its protein product is CASSLGGNEQFF. The variable domain in full, with the rest retrieved from reference TRBV5-8 and TRBJ2-1, is EAGVTQSPTHLIKTRGQQATLRCSPISGHTSVYWYQQALGLGLQFLLWYDEGEERNRGNFPPRFSGRQFPNYSSELNVNALELEDSALYLCASSLGGNEQFFGPGTRLTVL.

The chain employs TRBV29-1 and TRBJ2-7; possible D gene TRBD2, 6 bases. Trimming removed 1 base at V and 4 bases at J, with 14 bases between. This CDR3 is 14 amino acids long. The V gene's germline CDR1 is SQVTM and CDR2 ANQGSEA. In DNA form, the CDR3 reads TGCAGCGTTGAAGGGTTAGGAGGGTTGTACGAGCAGTACTTC. Translation: CSVEGLGGLYEQYF.

The rearrangement links TRBV7-9 to TRBJ2-5; tentative D call: TRBD2 (5 bases). Looked up from germline, CDR1 is SEHNR and CDR2 is FQNEAQ (reference sequence). This CDR3 is 14 amino acids long. With 5 bases removed from V and 4 bases from J, the gap between germline ends came to 14 bases. The CDR3 protein is CASSPGNTGETQYF. In nucleotides, the CDR3 is TGTGCCAGCAGCCCCGGGAACACTGGAGAGACCCAGTACTTC.

This clone was observed a single time. This chain links TRBV5-1 with TRBJ1-2; 11 nucleotides match TRBD1. V trimming: 4 bases; J trimming: 6 bases; junction bases outside the gene matches: 5. CDR3 length: 14 residues. Germline V gene lookup returns CDR1 SGHRS and CDR2 YFSETQ. CDR3 sequence: CASSGGQGADGYTF. As DNA, the CDR3 is TGCGCCAGCAGCGGTGGACAGGGGGCTGATGGCTACACCTTC.

For the CDR3, the DNA is TGTGCCAGTAGTCTCGATCGAACAGGGCTTAGCAATCAGCCCCAGCATTTT. Its translation is CASSLDRTGLSNQPQHF. This chain uses TRBV19 with TRBJ1-5; a weak D match, TRBD1 (6 bases). Trimming took off 5 bases at V and 0 bases at J, with 17 bases between the two ends. The CDR3 is 17 amino acids. Germline CDR1 and CDR2: LNHDA and SQIVND (reference sequence). Filled out from reference TRBV19 and TRBJ1-5, the complete variable domain reads DGGITQSPKYLFRKEGQNVTLSCEQNLNHDAMYWYRQDPGQGLRLIYYSQIVNDFQKGDIAEGYSVSREKKESFPLTVTSAQKNPTAFYLCASSLDRTGLSNQPQHFGDGTRLSIL.

This clone was observed a few times. The chain recombines TRBV7-6 with TRBJ1-6; no clear D. V was cut by 1 base and J by 9 bases, with 7 bases left in between. The germline CDR1 and CDR2 sequences are SGHVS and FNYEAQ. The CDR3 is made up of 13 amino acids. The CDR3 region is CASSLDQTSPLHF. CDR3 bases: TGTGCCAGCAGCTTAGACCAGACTTCACCCCTCCACTTT. Combining the CDR3 with reference TRBV7-6 and TRBJ1-6 gives the whole variable domain GAGVSQSPRYKVTKRGQDVALRCDPISGHVSLYWYRQALGQGPEFLTYFNYEAQQDKSGLPNDRFSAERPEGSISTLTIQRTEQRDSAMYRCASSLDQTSPLHFGNGTRLTVT.

A few counts support this clone. The J gene is TRBJ2-2, the V gene TRBV7-9, with a weak D call TRBD2 (6 bases). There are 13 residues in the CDR3. Germline CDR1 is SEHNR and CDR2 is FQNEAQ (reference sequence). Written as DNA, the CDR3 is TGTGGCGGGGCTCATACGAACACCGGGGAGCTGTTTTTT. This encodes CGGAHTNTGELFF.

V is TRBV28 and J is TRBJ1-4, with a weak D call TRBD1 (6 bases). In germline, CDR1 is MDHEN, CDR2 SYDVKM. The CDR3 has 14 residues. V was shortened by 3 bases and J by 3 bases, with 8 bases between the two germline ends. CDR3 sequence reads: CASSFRGSNEKLFF. In DNA, the CDR3 is TGTGCCAGCAGTTTCAGGGGCTCTAATGAAAAACTGTTTTTT.

The chain links TRBV12-3 or TRBV12-4 to TRBJ1-3, with TRBD1 matching over 7 bases. Trimming took 6 bases from V and 6 from J; bases not matched to a gene: 5. The CDR3 extends over 13 amino acids. CDR3 DNA: TGTGCCAGCAGCAGGGGGTCGGAAAACACCATATATTTT. Its protein product is CASSRGSENTIYF.

This clone has only a few counts. The CDR3 nucleotides are TGCGCCAGCAGCTTGGCCGCGACTAAGGGGGAGCTGTTTTTT. Its protein product is CASSLAATKGELFF. This chain joins TRBV5-1 and TRBJ2-2; D might be TRBD2 (5 bases). Germline CDR1 and CDR2: SGHRS and YFSETQ. CDR3 length: 14 residues. With 0 bases removed from V and 8 bases from J, the gap between germline ends came to 11 bases.

This chain links TRBV7-8 with TRBJ2-1; 12 bases are shared with TRBD2. The CDR3 has 17 amino acids. CDR1 SGHVS and CDR2 FQNEAQ come from the germline V gene. The J segment lost 3 bases and the V segment lost 0 bases, leaving 3 bases of the junction unmatched. This CDR3 is CASSLAGTSGYYNEQFF. The CDR3, as DNA: TGTGCCAGCAGCTTAGCGGGGACTAGCGGGTACTACAATGAGCAGTTCTTC.

The J gene is TRBJ1-1, the V gene TRBV10-3; D might be TRBD1 (6 bases). The CDR3 is 15 residues long. V dropped 5 bases and J dropped 1 base, with 14 bases sitting between them. The germline V gene encodes CDR1 ENHRY and CDR2 SYGVKD. CDR3 protein: CAISTGTNTNTEAFF. The CDR3 DNA reads as TGTGCCATCAGTACCGGGACAAATACGAACACTGAAGCTTTCTTT.

The chain links TRBV6-6 to TRBJ2-5; TRBD1 matches at 10 bases. CDR3 length: 13 residues. CDR1 is MNHNY, CDR2 SVGAGI, per germline (reference sequence). Losses at the gene ends were 4 bases for V and 7 bases for J; bases not matched to a gene: 3. Written as DNA, the CDR3 is TGTGCCAGCAGTTCGACAGGGGGCTTGACCCAGTACTTC. It is translated as CASSSTGGLTQYF.

This chain links TRBV30 with TRBJ1-5; no reliable D call. The germline V gene has CDR1 GTSNPN and CDR2 SVGIG (reference sequence). V lost 0 bases, J lost 4 bases, and 19 bases lay in between. The CDR3 runs to 17 residues. CDR3 DNA sequence: TGTGCCTGGAGTGTATTCGACGAGGACTTTGTGAATCAGCCCCAGCATTTT. This gives the protein CAWSVFDEDFVNQPQHF.

V usage is TRBV7-2 and J usage is TRBJ2-1; tentative D call: TRBD2 (6 bases). Germline lookup yields CDR1 SGHTA and CDR2 FQGNSA. This CDR3 has 16 residues. Trimming stripped 2 bases from V and 0 bases from J, with 11 bases between. The CDR3 coding sequence is TGTGCCAGCAGCTTAAGGCGGGAAGTCTCCTACAATGAGCAGTTCTTC. This sequence encodes CASSLRREVSYNEQFF.

The CDR3 DNA reads TGTGCCAGCAGGTTGAGGGGGGCCGATGAGACCCAGTACTTC. Residues: CASRLRGADETQYF. The chain uses TRBV5-6 and TRBJ2-5, with D perhaps matching TRBD1 or TRBD2 (6 bases each). Germline V gene data show CDR1 as SGHDT and CDR2 as YYEEEE. V lost 5 bases and J lost 5, with 16 bases in between. The CDR3 runs to 14 residues.

J is TRBJ2-2 and V is TRBV27; 9 bases map to TRBD2. Trimming at V came to 4 bases and at J to 7 bases, leaving 4 bases not matched to a gene. The germline V gene encodes CDR1 MNHEY and CDR2 SMNVEV (reference sequence). The CDR3 is 14 residues long. The CDR3 DNA sequence: TGTGCCAGCAGTTGGCTAGCGGGAAGCGGGGAGCTGTTTTTT. It yields the protein CASSWLAGSGELFF.